This is a list of T cell receptor beta chains from one sample in a study of T cell changes during pregnancy in multiple sclerosis. TCRdb keeps only in-frame clones here, not all; method: immunoSEQ multiplex PCR. The sample contains some 37,000 clones, over 90% of which appear only once. The sample here was CD4+ T cells from peripheral blood mononuclear cells, taken after pregnancy. The receptors were gathered from a female donor in good health, enrolled as a control in a pregnancy study. Each CDR3 is given with its conserved first and last residue. D genes are given only for firm matches. Where a row states a size, it is once, few, many or the class of an expanded clone; other rows omit it.

CDR3nt	CDR3aa	abundance	d_gene	v_gene	j_gene
TGTGCCAGCAGCTTGTTGTCCGGGGTCAGCAGCTCTGGAAACACCATATATTTT	CASSLLSGVSSSGNTIYF	-	-	TRBV5-6	TRBJ1-3
TGTGCCAGCAGCCCAGGCCAGGGCGCAGATACGCAGTATTTT	CASSPGQGADTQYF	-	-	TRBV11-3	TRBJ2-3
TGCGCCAGCAGCTTTCGAGGTCAGAACACCGGGGAGCTGTTTTTT	CASSFRGQNTGELFF	-	-	TRBV5-1	TRBJ2-2
TGTGCCAGCAGTAAAGGCAGGGCTCGCCAAGAGACCCAGTACTTC	CASSKGRARQETQYF	-	-	TRBV2	TRBJ2-5
TGTGCCTGGAGTGTAGCCCCCGGGACACTAAATCAGCCCCAGCATTTT	CAWSVAPGTLNQPQHF	-	-	TRBV30	TRBJ1-5
TGTGCCACCAGCAGAGGAGGCGGGGAAGAGACCCAGTACTTC	CATSRGGGEETQYF	-	-	TRBV15	TRBJ2-5
TGTGCCAGCAGCAAGGGACTAGCGGACCAAGAGACCCAGTACTTC	CASSKGLADQETQYF	-	TRBD2	TRBV7-8	TRBJ2-5
TGTGCCAGCAGCCCTGGCAGGTCGGGAGCGAACACTGAAGCTTTCTTT	CASSPGRSGANTEAFF	-	-	TRBV14	TRBJ1-1
TGTGCCAGCAGCTTGTATGGGACAGGGGAATATGGCTACACCTTC	CASSLYGTGEYGYTF	-	TRBD1	TRBV5-6	TRBJ1-2
TGTGCCAGCAGCTCCCTTACTAAATATGGCTACACCTTC	CASSSLTKYGYTF	-	-	TRBV7-2	TRBJ1-2
TGCGCCAGCAGCCCAGGGGGGACGTGGACTGAAGCTTTCTTT	CASSPGGTWTEAFF	-	TRBD1	TRBV5-1	TRBJ1-1
TGCGCCAGCAGCTTGTCCCCGGGACAGGTTGGAAACACCATATATTTT	CASSLSPGQVGNTIYF	-	TRBD1	TRBV5-1	TRBJ1-3
TGTGCCAGCAGCTTGCTGCAGGGGACTAATGAAAAACTGTTTTTT	CASSLLQGTNEKLFF	-	-	TRBV5-5	TRBJ1-4
TGTGCCAGCAGCTTAGTGGTGCCCTCTATTTCGAACACCATATATTTT	CASSLVVPSISNTIYF	-	-	TRBV7-6	TRBJ1-3
TGTGCCAGCAGCCGCCGACTAGCGGGAGGTGAGCAGTTCTTC	CASSRRLAGGEQFF	-	TRBD2	TRBV27	TRBJ2-1
TGTGCCAGCACCTTAAGGGGTGGTCCGCGGGGGGGCATCACCGGGGAGCTGTTTTTT	CASTLRGGPRGGITGELFF	-	TRBD2	TRBV7-2	TRBJ2-2
TGTGCCTGGAGCCACGGACAGGGCCTTAATTCACCCCTCCACTTT	CAWSHGQGLNSPLHF	-	TRBD1	TRBV30	TRBJ1-6
TGTGCCAGCAGTTTAGCGGGGGGGCCCTACAATGAGCAGTTCTTC	CASSLAGGPYNEQFF	-	TRBD2	TRBV28	TRBJ2-1
TGCAGCGTTTCCGGGGGACCTGGGGCCAACGTCCTGACTTTC	CSVSGGPGANVLTF	-	-	TRBV29-1	TRBJ2-6
TGTGCCAGCAGTGATGCGGCGAACACTGAAGCTTTCTTT	CASSDAANTEAFF	-	-	TRBV6-4	TRBJ1-1
TGTGCCAGTAGTTTATCGAGGGATACGCAGTATTTT	CASSLSRDTQYF	-	-	TRBV19	TRBJ2-3
TGTGCCAGCTCACCACGATCGATTCGGGAGCAGTTCTTC	CASSPRSIREQFF	-	-	TRBV18	TRBJ2-1
TGTGCCAGTAGGCCGGCTGGAAACACCATATATTTT	CASRPAGNTIYF	-	-	TRBV19	TRBJ1-3
TGCAGCGCCCAACTTTTGGGACAGGCCGGGGAGCTGTTTTTT	CSAQLLGQAGELFF	-	TRBD1	TRBV29-1	TRBJ2-2
TGTGCCAGCTCACCAGGGGGGTTGAGCAATCAGCCCCAGCATTTT	CASSPGGLSNQPQHF	-	-	TRBV18	TRBJ1-5
TGTGCCAGCAGTCGGACTAGCGGGGGGCAAGAGACCCAGTACTTC	CASSRTSGGQETQYF	-	TRBD2	TRBV6-5	TRBJ2-5
TGTGCCTGGAGCCCAGGGCGCTACGAGCAGTACTTC	CAWSPGRYEQYF	once	-	TRBV30	TRBJ2-7
TGTGCCAGCAGCCCGCCCCTAGCGGGAAACGAGCAGTACTTC	CASSPPLAGNEQYF	-	TRBD2	TRBV7-2	TRBJ2-7
TGTGCCAGCACGGGGGGCTCGTTCACTGAAGCTTTCTTT	CASTGGSFTEAFF	-	-	TRBV7-8	TRBJ1-1
TGCAGCTTTGGACAGGTCAACAATGAGCAGTTCTTC	CSFGQVNNEQFF	-	TRBD1	TRBV29-1	TRBJ2-1
TGTGCCAGCAGCGTAGGCCCGGGACTTTCGAGAGATACGCAGTATTTT	CASSVGPGLSRDTQYF	-	-	TRBV9	TRBJ2-3
TGTGCCAGCAGCTTGGCCTATTCGGAGGCCGGGGAGCTGTTTTTT	CASSLAYSEAGELFF	once	-	TRBV5-6	TRBJ2-2
TGTGCCAGCAGCGGAGCAACCAGGGGACCCTACGAGCAGTACTTC	CASSGATRGPYEQYF	-	-	TRBV5-4	TRBJ2-7
TGTGCCAGCAGCCAAAAATTAAGCGGGAGTGATTACGAGCAGTACTTC	CASSQKLSGSDYEQYF	-	TRBD2	TRBV7-6	TRBJ2-7
TGTGCTAGTGGTTCTGGGACAGGGAATAATAGGTACCAAGAGACCCAGTACTTC	CASGSGTGNNRYQETQYF	-	TRBD1	TRBV12-5	TRBJ2-5
TGTGCCAGCAGCCTACAGAATTATGGCTACACCTTC	CASSLQNYGYTF	once	-	TRBV7-2	TRBJ1-2
TGTGCCAGCAGCTCCTGGACAGGGAACACTGAAGCTTTCTTT	CASSSWTGNTEAFF	-	TRBD1	TRBV7-9	TRBJ1-1
TGTGCCAGCTCACCACCGATCGGTTCGACAGATACGCAGTATTTT	CASSPPIGSTDTQYF	-	-	TRBV18	TRBJ2-3
TGTGCCAGCAGCGCGGGACTAGCGGGAGGGCCCACAGATACGCAGTATTTT	CASSAGLAGGPTDTQYF	-	TRBD2	TRBV5-6	TRBJ2-3
TGCGCCAGCAGTGGCCCCGGCGCGGCAGCCGATACGCAGTATTTT	CASSGPGAAADTQYF	-	-	TRBV10-1	TRBJ2-3
TGTGCCAGCAGTTTACAGGTACCGACAGGAAATTATGGCTACACCTTC	CASSLQVPTGNYGYTF	-	-	TRBV28	TRBJ1-2
TGTGCCAGCAGTGACGGGCTAGCCCCTAGTCTGGACACCGGGGAGCTGTTTTTT	CASSDGLAPSLDTGELFF	-	-	TRBV2	TRBJ2-2
TGTGCCACCACGGCGGGGAGCGGCAATCAGCCCCAGCATTTT	CATTAGSGNQPQHF	-	-	TRBV15	TRBJ1-5
TGCGCCAGCAGCCTGCGAGCCCCGCGGGGAGACGGGGAAAAACTGTTTTTT	CASSLRAPRGDGEKLFF	-	-	TRBV4-1	TRBJ1-4
TGTGCCAGCAGCCCCCCGGGTAGCCACGAGCAGTACTTC	CASSPPGSHEQYF	-	-	TRBV6-5	TRBJ2-7
TGTGCTAGTGGTTTGCCTAGAGCGGGGGGGACCTACGAGCAGTACTTC	CASGLPRAGGTYEQYF	-	TRBD2	TRBV12-5	TRBJ2-7
TGTGCCAGCCTCCTCCTGACAGATAGAGGCACTGAAGCTTTCTTT	CASLLLTDRGTEAFF	-	-	TRBV11-3	TRBJ1-1
TGTGCCAGCTCCCCACTTGTGGGAGCGGATGAGCAGTGCTTC	CASSPLVGADEQCF	-	-	TRBV18	TRBJ2-7
TGTGCCAGCAGTTTTCAGACAGGGGGACCAGGGTGGCAATTCTTC	CASSFQTGGPGWQFF	-	TRBD1	TRBV13	TRBJ2-1
TGTGCCAGCAGTGAAGGGGCCTACTACGAGCAGTACTTC	CASSEGAYYEQYF	-	-	TRBV6-1	TRBJ2-7
TGTGCCAGCAGCTTGAATCACGGACAGGGGCCGGCGACCCAGTACTTC	CASSLNHGQGPATQYF	-	TRBD1	TRBV5-6	TRBJ2-5
TGTGCCAGCAGCCCCCTGAGGACAGGGCAGAGCTCCTATAATTCACCCCTCCACTTT	CASSPLRTGQSSYNSPLHF	-	TRBD1	TRBV7-2	TRBJ1-6
TGTGCCAGCAGCCCGCGGGGTGGGCCTTACAATGAGCAGTTCTTC	CASSPRGGPYNEQFF	-	-	TRBV13	TRBJ2-1
TGTGCCAGCAGCTCAAATCTAGCGGGGGATACGCAGTATTTT	CASSSNLAGDTQYF	-	TRBD2	TRBV7-9	TRBJ2-3
TGTGCCAGCAGACTAGCGGGGGCCCTAAGGGAGCTGTTTTTT	CASRLAGALRELFF	-	TRBD2	TRBV2	TRBJ2-2
TGTGCCAGCAGCGTAGGGAGGGGGACTAGCGGGGTTTACAATGAGCAGTTCTTC	CASSVGRGTSGVYNEQFF	-	TRBD2	TRBV9	TRBJ2-1
TGTGCCAGCAGCGTAGCGGGTGTAATGCCCGGGGAGCTGTTTTTT	CASSVAGVMPGELFF	-	-	TRBV9	TRBJ2-2
TGTGCCAGCAGCGCGGGACAGGGAAGGTACGGGGGAAGGATGGACATTCAGTACTTC	CASSAGQGRYGGRMDIQYF	-	-	TRBV21-1	TRBJ2-4
TGTGCCAGTAGATACCACCGGGAGCCCCAGCATTTT	CASRYHREPQHF	-	-	TRBV19	TRBJ1-5